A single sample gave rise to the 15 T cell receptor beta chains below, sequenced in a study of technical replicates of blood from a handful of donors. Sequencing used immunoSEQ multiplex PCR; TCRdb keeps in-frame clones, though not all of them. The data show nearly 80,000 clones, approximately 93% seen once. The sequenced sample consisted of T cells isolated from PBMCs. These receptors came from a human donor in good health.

The CDR3 coding sequence is TGTGCCAGCAGTGAAGGCGGTCTGAAATATGGCTACACCTTC. As protein: CASSEGGLKYGYTF. The V call is TRBV2, the J call TRBJ1-2; D unresolved. Trimming took off 1 base at V and 5 bases at J, with 11 bases between the two ends. Germline V gene sequence: CDR1 SNHLY, CDR2 FYNNEI. This CDR3 is 14 amino acids long.

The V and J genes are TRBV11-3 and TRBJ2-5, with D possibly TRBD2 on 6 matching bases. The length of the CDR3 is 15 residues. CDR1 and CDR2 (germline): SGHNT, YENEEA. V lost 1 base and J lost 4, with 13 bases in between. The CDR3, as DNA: TGTGCCAGCAGCTTAGGTCTCGAGGGAGGAGAGACCCAGTACTTC. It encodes CASSLGLEGGETQYF.

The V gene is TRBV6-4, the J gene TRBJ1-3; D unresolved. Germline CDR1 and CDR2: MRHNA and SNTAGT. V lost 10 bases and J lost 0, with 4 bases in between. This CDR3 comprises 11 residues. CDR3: CATRSGNTIYF. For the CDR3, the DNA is TGTGCCACCCGCTCTGGAAACACCATATATTTT.

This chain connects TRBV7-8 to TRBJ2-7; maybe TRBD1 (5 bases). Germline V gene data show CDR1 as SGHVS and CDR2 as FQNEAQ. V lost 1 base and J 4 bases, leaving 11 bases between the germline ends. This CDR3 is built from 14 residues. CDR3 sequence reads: CASSLGYQGYEQYF. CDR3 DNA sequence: TGTGCCAGCAGCTTAGGATACCAGGGTTACGAGCAGTACTTC. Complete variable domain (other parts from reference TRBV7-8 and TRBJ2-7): GAGVSQSPRYKVAKRGQDVALRCDPISGHVSLFWYQQALGQGPEFLTYFQNEAQLDKSGLPSDRFFAERPEGSVSTLKIQRTQQEDSAVYLCASSLGYQGYEQYFGPGTRLTVT.

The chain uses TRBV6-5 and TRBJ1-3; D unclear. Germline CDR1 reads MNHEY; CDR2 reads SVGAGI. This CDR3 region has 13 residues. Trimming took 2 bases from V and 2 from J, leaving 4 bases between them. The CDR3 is CASSYVAGNTIYF. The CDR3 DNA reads TGTGCCAGCAGTTACGTCGCTGGAAACACCATATATTTT.

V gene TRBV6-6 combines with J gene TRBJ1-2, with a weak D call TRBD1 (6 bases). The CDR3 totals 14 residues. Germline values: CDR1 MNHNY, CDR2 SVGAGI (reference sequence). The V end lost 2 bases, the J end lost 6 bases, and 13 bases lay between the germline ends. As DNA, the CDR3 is TGTGCCAGCAGTTACCTAGGGACATCGAATGGCTACACCTTC. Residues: CASSYLGTSNGYTF.

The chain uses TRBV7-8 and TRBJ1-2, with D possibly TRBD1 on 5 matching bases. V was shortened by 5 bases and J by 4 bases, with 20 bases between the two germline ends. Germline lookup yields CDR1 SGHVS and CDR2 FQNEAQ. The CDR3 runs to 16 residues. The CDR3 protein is CASSVIWGRVGYGYTF. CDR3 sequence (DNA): TGTGCCAGCAGCGTTATATGGGGGAGGGTGGGCTATGGCTACACCTTC.

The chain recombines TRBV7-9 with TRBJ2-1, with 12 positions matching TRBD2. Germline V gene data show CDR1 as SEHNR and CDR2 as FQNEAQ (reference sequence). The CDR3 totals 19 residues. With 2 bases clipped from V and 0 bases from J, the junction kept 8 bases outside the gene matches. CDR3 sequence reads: CASSLSLAGGSSSYNEQFF. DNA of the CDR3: TGTGCCAGCAGCTTAAGTCTAGCGGGAGGGTCCAGCTCCTACAATGAGCAGTTCTTC.

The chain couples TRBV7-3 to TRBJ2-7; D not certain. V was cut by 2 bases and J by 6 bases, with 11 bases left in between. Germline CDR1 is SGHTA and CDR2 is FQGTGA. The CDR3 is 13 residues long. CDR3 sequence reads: CASSLSNGAEQYF. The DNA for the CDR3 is TGTGCCAGCAGCTTATCTAATGGAGCCGAGCAGTACTTC.

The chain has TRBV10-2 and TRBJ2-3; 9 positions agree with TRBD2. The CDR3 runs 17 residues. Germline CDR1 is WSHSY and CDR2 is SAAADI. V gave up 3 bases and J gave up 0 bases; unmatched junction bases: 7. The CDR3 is CASSDSPSGASTDTQYF. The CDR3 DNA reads TGCGCCAGCAGTGACTCTCCTAGCGGGGCTAGCACAGATACGCAGTATTTT.

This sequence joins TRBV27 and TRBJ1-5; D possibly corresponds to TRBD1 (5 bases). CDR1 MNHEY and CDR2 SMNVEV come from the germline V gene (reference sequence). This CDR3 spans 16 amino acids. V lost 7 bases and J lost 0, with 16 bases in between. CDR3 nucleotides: TGTGCCAGCAAAGGCAGCAGGGTAAATAGCAATCAGCCCCAGCATTTT. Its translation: CASKGSRVNSNQPQHF.

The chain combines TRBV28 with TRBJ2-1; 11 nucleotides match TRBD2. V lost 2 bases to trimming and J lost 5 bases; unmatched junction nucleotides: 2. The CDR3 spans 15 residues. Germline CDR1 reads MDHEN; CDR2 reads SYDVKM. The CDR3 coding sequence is TGTGCCAGCAGTTTAACTAGCGGGAGTCACAATGAGCAGTTCTTC. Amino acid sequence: CASSLTSGSHNEQFF.

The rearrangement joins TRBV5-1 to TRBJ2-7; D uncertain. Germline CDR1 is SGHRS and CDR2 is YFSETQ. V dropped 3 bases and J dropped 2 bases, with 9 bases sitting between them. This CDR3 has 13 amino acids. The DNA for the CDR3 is TGCGCCAGCAGCTCTGCACTAACCTACGAGCAGTACTTC. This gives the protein CASSSALTYEQYF.

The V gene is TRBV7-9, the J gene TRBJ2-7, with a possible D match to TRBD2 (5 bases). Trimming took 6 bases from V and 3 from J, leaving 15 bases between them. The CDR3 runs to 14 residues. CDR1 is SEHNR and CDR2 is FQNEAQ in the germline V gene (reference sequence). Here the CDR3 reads CASSRTGDRYEQYF. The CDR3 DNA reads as TGTGCCAGCAGTCGGACTGGGGATCGCTACGAGCAGTACTTC.

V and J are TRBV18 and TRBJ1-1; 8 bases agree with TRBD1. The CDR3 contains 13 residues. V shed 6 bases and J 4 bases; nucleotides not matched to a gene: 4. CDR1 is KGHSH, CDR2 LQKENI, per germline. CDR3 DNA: TGTGCCAGCTCGTCGACAGGGGCCACTGAAGCTTTCTTT. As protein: CASSSTGATEAFF.